The T cell receptor beta chain under discussion was sequenced for a study of blood T cell repertoires in COVID-19. Sequencing used immunoSEQ multiplex PCR; TCRdb keeps in-frame clones, though not all of them. The repertoire holds some 91,000 clones, with approximately 90% as singletons. V shed 3 bases, J shed 2 bases, and the junction held 2 bases outside the gene matches. CDR1 is LGHDT, CDR2 YNNKEL, per germline (reference sequence). The CDR3 totals 15 residues. The clonotype was recovered from a man in his sixties with acute or convalescent COVID-19. Source material: peripheral blood. The chain uses TRBV3-1 (or the pseudogene TRBV3-2) and TRBJ2-1; 9 bases are shared with TRBD2. CDR3 residues: CASSQGGGAYNEQFF. DNA for the CDR3: TGTGCCAGCAGCCAGGGCGGGGGGGCCTACAATGAGCAGTTCTTC.